The 18 T cell receptor beta chains below were found in one sample sequenced in a study of T cell repertoires in cytomegalovirus infection. TCRdb reprocessed the reads via MiXCR and lists one record per CDR3 protein. Of a few hundred thousand distinct CDR3 sequences in the sample, 22% were seen once. The sequencing input was CD8+ T cells from PBMCs. All receptors derive from a human donor in good health (CMV status not recorded). Some clones in this sample may be carry-over from other donors' samples.

This clonotype was picked up a small number of times. The chain is built from TRBV6-6 and TRBJ2-5, with D unclear. The length of the CDR3 is 13 residues. V was pared by 3 bases and J by 4 bases, with 9 bases between. Per the germline V gene, CDR1 is MNHNY and CDR2 is SVGAGI (reference sequence). The CDR3 protein is CASSYGWGETQYF. CDR3 DNA sequence: TGTGCCAGCAGTTATGGCTGGGGAGAGACCCAGTACTTC.

This clonotype was picked up a small number of times. The chain links TRBV29-1 to TRBJ1-1; 7 positions match TRBD1. V was clipped by 7 bases and J by 1 base; unmatched bases: 12. The CDR3 contains 15 residues. Germline CDR1 and CDR2: SQVTM and ANQGSEA. DNA for the CDR3: TGCAGCGCCTCGACAGGGCCGCTTTGGAACACTGAAGCTTTCTTT. Amino acids: CSASTGPLWNTEAFF.

The chain carries TRBV19 and TRBJ1-1; a weak D match, TRBD1 (6 bases). V lost 3 bases and J 4 bases, leaving 18 bases between the germline ends. CDR1 and CDR2 from the germline V gene are LNHDA and SQIVND (reference sequence). The CDR3 is made up of 16 amino acids. The CDR3 nucleotides are TGTGCCAGTAGTATGACCCTACAGGGTGTAATCACTGAAGCTTTCTTT. This translates into CASSMTLQGVITEAFF.

This clonotype was seen just once. The J gene is TRBJ2-5, the V gene TRBV20-1; 7 bases agree with TRBD1. In germline, CDR1 is DFQATT, CDR2 SNEGSKA (reference sequence). J gave up 1 base and V 6 bases, and 2 bases lay outside the gene matches. This CDR3 region has 12 residues. Here the CDR3 DNA reads TGCAGTGCAAGGACAGGCCAAGAGACCCAGTACTTC. Protein product: CSARTGQETQYF.

The chain links TRBV12-3 or TRBV12-4 to TRBJ2-2; D is undetermined. The CDR3 totals 14 residues. Trimming took 5 bases from V and 2 from J, leaving 9 bases between them. The CDR3 sequence is CASSLTKNTGELFF. The CDR3 nucleotides read TGTGCCAGCAGTCTAACAAAAAACACCGGGGAGCTGTTTTTT.

This rearrangement joins TRBV28 to TRBJ2-6; 7 nucleotides line up with TRBD1. J lost 0 bases, V lost 3 bases, and 5 bases had no gene match. CDR1 and CDR2 (germline): MDHEN, SYDVKM. This CDR3 region has 17 residues. The CDR3: CASSFLWDSSGANVLTF. CDR3 in DNA: TGTGCCAGCAGTTTCTTATGGGACAGCTCTGGGGCCAACGTCCTGACTTTC. The variable domain in full, completed from reference TRBV28 and TRBJ2-6, reads DVKVTQSSRYLVKRTGEKVFLECVQDMDHENMFWYRQDPGLGLRLIYFSYDVKMKEKGDIPEGYSVSREKKERFSLILESASTNQTSMYLCASSFLWDSSGANVLTFGAGSRLTVL.

The V call is TRBV12-3 or TRBV12-4, the J call TRBJ1-1; no clear D. V lost 3 bases, J lost 9 bases, and 11 bases lay in between. The CDR3 spans 12 residues. For the CDR3, the DNA is TGTGCCAGCAGTTTGGGAGGAACTAAAGCTTTCTTT. Translating gives CASSLGGTKAFF.

This clonotype appeared a few times. The J gene is TRBJ2-7, the V gene TRBV2; D call uncertain. V was shortened by 2 bases and J by 3 bases, with 14 bases between the two germline ends. Germline CDR1 and CDR2: SNHLY and FYNNEI. This CDR3 is 15 amino acids long. The CDR3 reads CASSEMASNHYEQYF. The CDR3 bases are TGTGCCAGCAGTGAAATGGCGTCGAACCACTACGAGCAGTACTTC.

This clonotype was counted between two and nine times. The J gene is TRBJ2-2, the V gene TRBV20-1; no clear D. CDR3 length: 11 residues. Per the germline V gene, CDR1 is DFQATT and CDR2 is SNEGSKA (reference sequence). Deletions cut 6 bases from V and 3 bases from J, with 5 bases between. The CDR3 protein is CSARYTGELFF. CDR3 coding DNA: TGCAGTGCGAGGTACACCGGGGAGCTGTTTTTT.

The chain carries TRBV27 and TRBJ1-1, with 9 bases aligning to TRBD1. Germline CDR1 and CDR2: MNHEY and SMNVEV (reference sequence). V shed 0 bases and J 4 bases; nucleotides not matched to a gene: 3. CDR3 length: 15 residues. CDR3 residues: CASSLSTGGGTEAFF. The CDR3 nucleotides read TGTGCCAGCAGTTTATCCACAGGGGGCGGCACTGAAGCTTTCTTT.

This clonotype was picked up many times. This chain joins TRBV15 and TRBJ1-1; TRBD1 aligns across 7 bases. Germline V gives CDR1 LNHNV, CDR2 YYDKDF (reference sequence). This CDR3 comprises 17 residues. The V and J ends lost 1 base and 1 base, in that order; junction bases with no gene match: 9. The CDR3 sequence is CATSRGGRTGANTEAFF. The CDR3 DNA sequence: TGTGCCACCAGCAGAGGAGGGAGGACAGGCGCGAACACTGAAGCTTTCTTT.

This clonotype appeared a few times. This sequence joins TRBV28 and TRBJ1-1, with 8 bases that match TRBD1. Germline V gives CDR1 MDHEN, CDR2 SYDVKM. V shed 4 bases, J shed 4 bases, and the junction held 5 bases outside the gene matches. This CDR3 has 14 amino acids. The CDR3 region is CASSYRGGFTEAFF. CDR3 nucleotide sequence: TGTGCCAGCAGTTACAGGGGGGGATTCACTGAAGCTTTCTTT.

This clonotype was found a few times. V usage is TRBV18 and J usage is TRBJ1-5; D is possibly TRBD1 (5 bases). The CDR3 covers 14 residues. Trimming removed 3 bases from V and 5 bases from J, with 11 bases in between. Germline CDR1 and CDR2: KGHSH and LQKENI. DNA for the CDR3: TGTGCCAGCTCACCGGATCAGGGTTATCAGCCCCAGCATTTT. This codes for CASSPDQGYQPQHF.

This clonotype was seen only a few times. J is TRBJ2-3 and V is TRBV4-1; tentatively, D is TRBD2 (5 bases). Trimming stripped 2 bases from V and 6 bases from J, with 12 bases between. CDR3 length: 14 residues. Germline V gene sequence: CDR1 MGHRA, CDR2 YSYEKL. The CDR3 DNA is TGCGCCAGCAGCCAAAACCTCCGGGGTGATACGCAGTATTTT. It encodes CASSQNLRGDTQYF.

On this clonotype itself: An end of the junction differs from the germline gene, which may be a read error. This chain uses TRBV19 with TRBJ1-5; D uncertain. The length of the CDR3 is 13 residues. Germline CDR1 LNHDA, CDR2 SQIVND (reference sequence). DNA of the CDR3: TGTGCCAGCGGCGAGTCGAGCACTCAGCCCCAGCATTTT. Translated, it gives CASGESSTQPQHF. The whole variable domain, filled in from reference TRBV19 and TRBJ1-5, reads DGGITQSPKYLFRKEGQNVTLSCEQNLNHDAMYWYRQDPGQGLRLIYYSQIVNDFQKGDIAEGYSVSREKKESFPLTVTSAQKNPTAFYLCASGESSTQPQHFGDGTRLSIL.

This clonotype was recorded many times. The gene calls are TRBV7-3 and TRBJ2-5, with D perhaps matching TRBD1 (6 bases). In germline, CDR1 is SGHTA, CDR2 FQGTGA. The V gene lost 0 bases and the J gene lost 1 base, with 12 bases spanning the gap. The CDR3 runs to 16 residues. The chain's CDR3 is CASSLTGQGSQETQYF. The DNA for the CDR3 is TGTGCCAGCAGCTTAACGGGGCAGGGGTCCCAAGAGACCCAGTACTTC.

This chain links TRBV2 with TRBJ1-5; D is unclear. Germline CDR1 reads SNHLY; CDR2 reads FYNNEI. There are 14 residues in the CDR3. The V gene lost 6 bases and the J gene lost 3 bases, with 12 bases spanning the gap. The CDR3 sequence: CASRPRGDNQPQHF. As DNA, the CDR3 is TGTGCCAGCAGACCCCGTGGGGACAATCAGCCCCAGCATTTT.

This chain connects TRBV29-1 to TRBJ2-5; D is ambiguous. The germline CDR1 and CDR2 sequences are SQVTM and ANQGSEA. The CDR3 is 14 amino acids. The germline V and J ends were trimmed by 0 bases and 5 bases, with 13 bases remaining between them. CDR3 sequence: CSVEDGMTLETQYF. CDR3 nucleotide sequence: TGCAGCGTTGAAGATGGGATGACGCTTGAGACCCAGTACTTC.